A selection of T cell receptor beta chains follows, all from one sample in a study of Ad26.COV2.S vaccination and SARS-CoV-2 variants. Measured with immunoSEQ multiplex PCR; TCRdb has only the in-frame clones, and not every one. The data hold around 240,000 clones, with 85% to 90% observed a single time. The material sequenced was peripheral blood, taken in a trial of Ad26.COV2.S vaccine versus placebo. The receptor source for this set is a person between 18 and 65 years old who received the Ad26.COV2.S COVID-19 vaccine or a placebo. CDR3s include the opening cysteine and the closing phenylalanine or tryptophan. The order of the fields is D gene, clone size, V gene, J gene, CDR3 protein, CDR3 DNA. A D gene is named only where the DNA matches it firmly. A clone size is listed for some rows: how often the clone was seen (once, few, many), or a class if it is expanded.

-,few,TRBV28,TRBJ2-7,CASSFQPSSYEQYF,TGTGCCAGCAGTTTCCAGCCCTCTTCCTACGAGCAGTACTTC
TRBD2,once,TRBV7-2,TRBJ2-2,CASSLLTSGRDTGELFF,TGTGCCAGCAGCTTACTGACTAGCGGGAGGGACACCGGGGAGCTGTTTTTT
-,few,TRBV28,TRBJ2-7,CASSSDSSYEQYF,TGTGCCAGCAGTTCCGACAGCTCCTACGAGCAGTACTTC
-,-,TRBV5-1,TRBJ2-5,CASKRTVKETQYF,TGCGCCAGCAAACGGACGGTAAAAGAGACCCAGTACTTC
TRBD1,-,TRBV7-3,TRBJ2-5,CASSSGTEETQYF,TGTGCCAGCAGCTCTGGGACAGAAGAGACCCAGTACTTC
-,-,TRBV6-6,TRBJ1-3,CASTGILSSGNTIYF,TGTGCCAGCACGGGGATCCTAAGCTCTGGAAACACCATATATTTT
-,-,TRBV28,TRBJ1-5,CASLMGGLHNQPQHF,TGTGCCAGCCTCATGGGGGGGCTACACAATCAGCCCCAGCATTTT
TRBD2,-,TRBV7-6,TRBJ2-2,CASSSPTSGSWGGELFF,TGTGCCAGCAGCTCCCCGACTAGCGGGAGTTGGGGCGGGGAGCTGTTTTTT
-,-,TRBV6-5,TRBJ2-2,CASSSQGLGTGELFF,TGTGCCAGCAGTTCGCAGGGATTAGGCACCGGGGAGCTGTTTTTT
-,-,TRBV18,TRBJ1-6,CASSEQGRDNSPLHF,TGTGCCAGCTCTGAACAGGGTCGAGATAATTCACCCCTCCACTTT